These 19 T cell receptor beta chains were sequenced from one sample in a study of CD8 T cells in Susac syndrome. RNA was extracted with the RNeasy kit, and a quantity of roughly 0.45 to 1 ug was reverse transcribed using random hexamers. One entry per CDR3 protein, called by TCRdb with MiXCR from the immunoSEQ multiplex PCR reads. Of around 99,000 distinct CDR3 sequences in the sample, 90% to 98% were seen once. The specimen was CD4+ T cells from PBMCs. The receptors come from a human donor in good health.

This rearrangement joins TRBV6-5 to TRBJ1-5, with 9 bases aligning to TRBD1. The CDR3 spans 16 residues. Trimming removed 4 bases from V and 4 bases from J; junction bases left unmatched: 8. Germline CDR1 and CDR2: MNHEY and SVGAGI. CDR3 sequence: CASSSIGQGFNQPQHF. The CDR3 nucleotides read TGTGCCAGCAGTTCCATCGGACAGGGGTTTAATCAGCCCCAGCATTTT.

This clonotype was observed once. The chain recombines TRBV2 with TRBJ2-7, with no clear D. V lost 3 bases and J lost 2, with 8 bases in between. The CDR3 spans 13 residues. Germline lookup yields CDR1 SNHLY and CDR2 FYNNEI. The CDR3 DNA reads as TGTGCCAGCAGTGATGGCAGAGCCTACGAGCAGTACTTC. Translation: CASSDGRAYEQYF.

This clonotype was found once. The rearrangement uses TRBV6-1 and TRBJ1-2; no reliable D call. This CDR3 is 15 amino acids long. The V end was cut by 1 base, the J end by 2 bases, with 11 bases between. The V gene's germline CDR1 is MNHNS and CDR2 SASEGT. In nucleotides, the CDR3 is TGTGCCAGCAGTGAAGTTAGGGCGGCGAACTATGGCTACACCTTC. Encoded protein: CASSEVRAANYGYTF.

V is TRBV20-1 and J is TRBJ2-2, with D perhaps matching TRBD2 (5 bases). The V end lost 3 bases, the J end lost 6 bases, and 8 bases lay between the germline ends. Germline CDR1 and CDR2: DFQATT and SNEGSKA (reference sequence). This CDR3 spans 12 amino acids. The CDR3 sequence is CSASSGSGELFF. The CDR3 bases are TGCAGTGCTAGTTCGGGGTCCGGGGAGCTGTTTTTT.

V and J are TRBV18 and TRBJ1-1, with D unclear. The CDR3 is 15 residues long. CDR1 KGHSH and CDR2 LQKENI come from the germline V gene. V was trimmed by 1 base and J by 0 bases, leaving 9 bases between them. The CDR3 sequence is CASSPRSILNTEAFF. The CDR3 DNA is TGTGCCAGCTCACCACGATCAATCTTGAACACTGAAGCTTTCTTT. The entire variable domain, with the rest obtained from reference TRBV18 and TRBJ1-1, is as follows: NAGVMQNPRHLVRRRGQEARLRCSPMKGHSHVYWYRQLPEEGLKFMVYLQKENIIDESGMPKERFSAEFPKEGPSILRIQQVVRGDSAAYFCASSPRSILNTEAFFGQGTRLTVV.

The V gene is TRBV20-1, the J gene TRBJ2-7; D remains ambiguous. Germline CDR1 is DFQATT and CDR2 is SNEGSKA (reference sequence). Trimming shortened V by 4 bases and J by 0 bases, and 16 bases separated the two germline ends. The length of the CDR3 is 15 residues. Here the CDR3 DNA reads TGCAGTGCTAAGTTAGGAGTGGCTAGCTCCTACGAGCAGTACTTC. This codes for CSAKLGVASSYEQYF.

This chain uses TRBV28 with TRBJ1-1, with D possibly being TRBD1 (5 bases). Trimming removed 2 bases from V and 1 base from J, with 11 bases in between. The V gene's germline CDR1 is MDHEN and CDR2 SYDVKM. CDR3 length equals 15 residues. The CDR3 sequence: CASSLGRDPNTEAFF. The CDR3 DNA follows: TGTGCCAGCAGTTTAGGTCGGGACCCGAACACTGAAGCTTTCTTT.

This clonotype was counted a single time. This chain uses TRBV15 with TRBJ2-3, with D unclear. CDR1 and CDR2 (germline): LNHNV, YYDKDF (reference sequence). The length of the CDR3 is 15 residues. The V end lost 0 bases, the J end lost 0 bases, and 7 bases lay between the germline ends. The CDR3 DNA sequence: TGTGCCACCAGCAGAGATGCAGCAAGCACAGATACGCAGTATTTT. As protein: CATSRDAASTDTQYF.

The table lists this clonotype with a count of one. V and J are TRBV7-2 and TRBJ2-7; no reliable D call. This CDR3 has 13 residues. The ends were cut back, 1 base at V and 7 bases at J, with 11 bases in the middle. CDR1 and CDR2 from the germline V gene are SGHTA and FQGNSA. CDR3 amino acids: CASSLVKGREQYF. CDR3 sequence (DNA): TGTGCCAGCAGCTTAGTGAAGGGCCGGGAGCAGTACTTC.

J is TRBJ1-5 and V is TRBV18, with D unresolved. With 5 bases removed from V and 0 bases from J, the gap between germline ends came to 11 bases. Per the germline V gene, CDR1 is KGHSH and CDR2 is LQKENI. The CDR3 covers 15 residues. CDR3 DNA sequence: TGTGCCAGCTCATCTCGGACTGATAGCAATCAGCCCCAGCATTTT. This translates into CASSSRTDSNQPQHF.

The chain uses TRBV9 and TRBJ1-3, with D perhaps matching TRBD1 (6 bases). Trimming took off 2 bases at V and 6 bases at J, with 18 bases between the two ends. Germline V CDR1 and CDR2: SGDLS, YYNGEE. This CDR3 region has 16 residues. The CDR3 DNA follows: TGTGCCAGCAGCGTGGGTCGGGGGGCGCGAGAAAACACCATATATTTT. This codes for CASSVGRGARENTIYF. The variable domain in full, with the rest retrieved from reference TRBV9 and TRBJ1-3, is DSGVTQTPKHLITATGQRVTLRCSPRSGDLSVYWYQQSLDQGLQFLIQYYNGEERAKGNILERFSAQQFPDLHSELNLSSLELGDSALYFCASSVGRGARENTIYFGEGSWLTVV.

The V call is TRBV5-1, the J call TRBJ2-5; TRBD2 agrees at 7 bases. V lost 4 bases to trimming and J lost 5 bases; unmatched junction nucleotides: 11. The CDR3 spans 15 residues. Germline V gene data show CDR1 as SGHRS and CDR2 as YFSETQ. CDR3 loop: CASSTSSGPAETQYF. Here the CDR3 DNA reads TGCGCCAGCAGCACCTCTAGCGGACCTGCGGAGACCCAGTACTTC.

The J gene is TRBJ1-2, the V gene TRBV6-5, with D unclear. Trimming left V 8 bases short and J 0 bases short, with 7 bases between. Germline assignment: CDR1 MNHEY and CDR2 SVGAGI. CDR3 length: 12 residues. As DNA, the CDR3 is TGTGCCAGCGGAGATGCTAACTATGGCTACACCTTC. Encoded protein: CASGDANYGYTF.

V usage is TRBV7-9 and J usage is TRBJ2-2; TRBD2 matches 11 bases. V lost 2 bases to trimming and J lost 6 bases; unmatched junction nucleotides: 5. This CDR3 is built from 16 residues. Germline CDR1 reads SEHNR; CDR2 reads FQNEAQ (reference sequence). The CDR3 nucleotides read TGTGCCAGCAGCTTAATAGCGGGAGGGCTCGCCGGGGAGCTGTTTTTT. Its protein product is CASSLIAGGLAGELFF.

CDR3 residues: CATSRDLGQPQHF. The CDR3 DNA is TGTGCCACCAGCAGAGATTTGGGTCAGCCCCAGCATTTT. The gene calls are TRBV15 and TRBJ1-5; D call uncertain. The CDR3 spans 13 residues. The V gene lost 0 bases and the J gene lost 6 bases, with 6 bases spanning the gap. Germline-derived CDR1 and CDR2 are LNHNV and YYDKDF (reference sequence).

A single count supports this clonotype. One end of the junction is discordant with germline, which a read error may explain. J is TRBJ2-3 and V is TRBV15; D gene ambiguous. CDR1 is LNHNV, CDR2 YYDKDF, per germline (reference sequence). The CDR3 is 16 amino acids. The CDR3 is CPTSRDGPASTDTQYF. The DNA for the CDR3 is TGTCCCACCAGCAGAGACGGGCCGGCTAGCACAGATACGCAGTATTTT.

The chain is built from TRBV28 and TRBJ2-7, with D unclear. CDR3 size: 13 residues. CDR1 and CDR2 from the germline V gene are MDHEN and SYDVKM. The germline V and J ends were trimmed by 6 bases and 3 bases, with 12 bases remaining between them. This CDR3 is CASSRPPYYEQYF. DNA of the CDR3: TGTGCCAGCAGCCGACCTCCATACTACGAGCAGTACTTC.

The chain recombines TRBV24-1 with TRBJ2-1; 9 nucleotides agree with TRBD2. The trim removed 3 bases at V and 5 bases at J, leaving 7 bases unmatched. Germline V lookup: CDR1 KGHDR, CDR2 SFDVKD. The CDR3 consists of 16 residues. Written as DNA, the CDR3 is TGTGCCACCAGTGATCCCAGACTAGCGGCAGACAATGAGCAGTTCTTC. Protein: CATSDPRLAADNEQFF.

This clonotype was found a few times. V usage is TRBV6-5 and J usage is TRBJ2-7, with TRBD2 identical over 8 bases. Trimming took 7 bases from V and 1 from J; bases not matched to a gene: 3. Germline loops: CDR1 MNHEY, CDR2 SVGAGI. The CDR3 length is 13 residues. CDR3: CASTPGGSYEQYF. CDR3 nucleotide sequence: TGTGCCAGCACCCCGGGGGGGTCCTACGAGCAGTACTTC.